A single sample gave rise to the 24 T cell receptor beta chains below, sequenced in a study of OX40 agonist ivuxolimab in advanced cancers. Profiling relied on immunoSEQ multiplex PCR, and the TCRdb table lists in-frame clones only, not all of them. The top ten clones hold roughly a tenth of a sample with about 68,000 clones, 65% to 85% of them seen once. The source was CD4+ or CD8+ T cells sorted from blood, collected in a trial of the OX40 agonist ivuxolimab. The source of these receptors is an adult with an advanced solid tumor such as melanoma, head and neck, liver or kidney cancer.

The V and J genes are TRBV11-2 and TRBJ1-1; a possible D gene is TRBD1 (5 bases). CDR3 size: 14 residues. V lost 1 base, J lost 0 bases, and 6 bases lay in between. Germline CDR1 and CDR2: SGHAT and FQNNGV. The CDR3, as DNA: TGTGCCAGCAGCTTAGGGACACTGAACACTGAAGCTTTCTTT. Translating gives CASSLGTLNTEAFF.

This sequence joins TRBV9 and TRBJ2-5, with 7 bases identical to TRBD2. Germline assignment: CDR1 SGDLS and CDR2 YYNGEE. V gave up 6 bases and J gave up 1 base; unmatched junction bases: 3. The CDR3 length is 13 residues. The CDR3 here is CASTAGAQETQYF. In DNA form, the CDR3 reads TGTGCCAGCACGGCGGGAGCCCAAGAGACCCAGTACTTC. Combining the CDR3 with reference TRBV9 and TRBJ2-5 gives the whole variable domain DSGVTQTPKHLITATGQRVTLRCSPRSGDLSVYWYQQSLDQGLQFLIQYYNGEERAKGNILERFSAQQFPDLHSELNLSSLELGDSALYFCASTAGAQETQYFGPGTRLLVL.

The DNA of the CDR3 is TGCAGCGTCGGGACAGGGGGAGATACGCAGTATTTT. This codes for CSVGTGGDTQYF. The rearrangement links TRBV29-1 to TRBJ2-3; the match to TRBD1 covers 11 bases. CDR3 length: 12 residues. CDR1 and CDR2 (germline): SQVTM, ANQGSEA. J lost 5 bases, V lost 6 bases, and 1 base had no gene match.

CDR3 bases: TGCAGCGTTTGCCGGACAGGGGCGGCCGAGCAGTACTTC. It specifies CSVCRTGAAEQYF. The rearrangement links TRBV29-1 to TRBJ2-7; 9 nucleotides line up with TRBD1. This CDR3 contains 13 residues. Germline values: CDR1 SQVTM, CDR2 ANQGSEA. Trimming at V came to 5 bases and at J to 6 bases, leaving 8 bases not matched to a gene.

The chain recombines TRBV6-5 with TRBJ2-7, with 9 bases fitting TRBD1. Trimming at V came to 5 bases and at J to 6 bases, leaving 8 bases not matched to a gene. From germline, CDR1 is MNHEY and CDR2 SVGAGI. The CDR3 is 14 amino acids. The DNA for the CDR3 is TGTGCCAGCAGTAGGGGACAGGGACCCTCCGAGCAGTACTTC. This sequence encodes CASSRGQGPSEQYF.

The rearrangement joins TRBV5-5 to TRBJ2-2, with D perhaps being TRBD1 or TRBD2 (5 bases each). The CDR3 consists of 15 residues. Trimming removed 4 bases from V and 2 bases from J, with 12 bases in between. CDR1 is SGHKS and CDR2 is YYEKEE in the germline V gene (reference sequence). CDR3 amino acids: CASSRGGGNTGELFF. CDR3 nucleotides: TGTGCCAGCAGCCGCGGTGGGGGTAACACCGGGGAGCTGTTTTTT. Together with reference TRBV5-5 and TRBJ2-2, the CDR3 gives the full variable domain: DAGVTQSPTHLIKTRGQQVTLRCSPISGHKSVSWYQQVLGQGPQFIFQYYEKEERGRGNFPDRFSARQFPNYSSELNVNALLLGDSALYLCASSRGGGNTGELFFGEGSRLTVL.

The chain carries TRBV14 and TRBJ2-3; maybe TRBD1 (5 bases). V dropped 1 base and J dropped 2 bases, with 10 bases sitting between them. CDR1 SGHDN and CDR2 FVKESK come from the germline V gene. This CDR3 is built from 15 residues. The CDR3 DNA sequence: TGTGCCAGCAGCCAAGTACAGGATTACACAGATACGCAGTATTTT. This gives the protein CASSQVQDYTDTQYF.

Only a few counts were recorded for this clone. V is TRBV6-5 and J is TRBJ2-1, with TRBD2 matching over 12 bases. Germline V gene lookup returns CDR1 MNHEY and CDR2 SVGAGI. This CDR3 spans 14 amino acids. V was clipped by 9 bases and J by 9 bases; unmatched bases: 9. CDR3 DNA sequence: TGTGCCAGTACCGGACTAGCGGGATCGGCTGAGCAGTTCTTC. Protein: CASTGLAGSAEQFF.

V usage is TRBV7-2 and J usage is TRBJ1-2; D is ambiguous. The germline CDR1 and CDR2 sequences are SGHTA and FQGNSA. V dropped 1 base and J dropped 4 bases, with 10 bases sitting between them. The CDR3 extends over 14 amino acids. CDR3 nucleotides: TGTGCCAGCAGCTTAGGTTCCCTAGGCTATGGCTACACCTTC. This sequence encodes CASSLGSLGYGYTF.

This sequence joins TRBV19 and TRBJ2-7; 9 bases agree with TRBD1. Germline CDR1 is LNHDA and CDR2 is SQIVND (reference sequence). V dropped 5 bases and J dropped 0; count of bases not matched to a gene: 8. The length of the CDR3 is 16 residues. CDR3: CASSCGGTGSSYEQYV. As DNA, the CDR3 is TGTGCCAGTAGTTGTGGGGGGACAGGGAGCTCCTACGAGCAGTACGTC.

A note on this clone: Other DNA sequences in this sample translate to the same CDR3. The chain links TRBV18 to TRBJ2-5; no clear D gene. The CDR3 covers 14 residues. The V end lost 2 bases, the J end lost 2 bases, and 9 bases lay between the germline ends. Germline assignment: CDR1 KGHSH and CDR2 LQKENI. The CDR3 loop is CASSPVQSQETQYF. The DNA for the CDR3 is TGTGCCAGCTCACCAGTTCAGTCGCAAGAGACCCAGTACTTC.

This chain connects TRBV7-2 to TRBJ2-1; 9 positions agree with TRBD2. Germline values: CDR1 SGHTA, CDR2 FQGNSA. The trim removed 3 bases at V and 5 bases at J, leaving 5 bases unmatched. The CDR3 extends over 15 amino acids. DNA of the CDR3: TGTGCCAGCAGCTTGTGGGCTAGCGGGGACAATGAGCAGTTCTTC. Encoded protein: CASSLWASGDNEQFF.

The chain combines TRBV5-1 with TRBJ2-1; 12 bases line up with TRBD2. After removal of 6 bases from V and 6 bases from J, the junction contained 10 bases not matched to a gene. Germline V gives CDR1 SGHRS, CDR2 YFSETQ. This CDR3 is 16 amino acids long. The CDR3, as DNA: TGCGCCAGCAATTTACTAGCGGGAGGACTCGGCAATGAGCAGTTCTTC. Protein: CASNLLAGGLGNEQFF.

This clone occurred once. The chain carries TRBV5-4 and TRBJ2-5, with D perhaps assigned TRBD1 or TRBD2 (5 bases each). The V gene lost 3 bases and the J gene lost 3 bases, with 9 bases spanning the gap. Per the germline V gene, CDR1 is SGHNT and CDR2 is YYREEE (reference sequence). The CDR3 runs 13 residues. The CDR3 region is CASSSGTEETQYF. The CDR3 nucleotides are TGTGCCAGCAGCTCCGGGACGGAAGAGACCCAGTACTTC.

This sequence joins TRBV2 and TRBJ2-7, with D possibly TRBD2 on 5 matching bases. Trimming took off 7 bases at V and 3 bases at J, with 16 bases between the two ends. Germline CDR1 reads SNHLY; CDR2 reads FYNNEI. The CDR3 covers 14 residues. In DNA form, the CDR3 reads TGTGCCAGCAACGGGGTCTCAGTGGGCTACGAGCAGTACTTC. Translated: CASNGVSVGYEQYF.

The chain employs TRBV4-1 and TRBJ1-4; TRBD1 might be the D (6 bases). Germline CDR1 and CDR2: MGHRA and YSYEKL. Trimming took 3 bases from V and 0 from J, leaving 14 bases between them. This CDR3 region has 17 residues. This CDR3 reads CASSQAFDRSTNEKLFF. The CDR3 DNA follows: TGCGCCAGCAGCCAGGCCTTTGACAGGTCAACTAATGAAAAACTGTTTTTT.

This clone was counted a single time. The rearrangement links TRBV5-1 to TRBJ2-1; D is unclear. Germline CDR1 reads SGHRS; CDR2 reads YFSETQ. The CDR3 runs to 15 residues. The ends were cut back, 2 bases at V and 6 bases at J, with 15 bases in the middle. The CDR3 sequence: CASSLSAPSSNEQFF. The CDR3 DNA reads TGCGCCAGCAGCTTATCAGCGCCGAGTAGCAATGAGCAGTTCTTC.

The rearrangement uses TRBV19 and TRBJ2-1, with D maybe TRBD1 (5 bases). The CDR3 consists of 19 residues. V lost 7 bases to trimming and J lost 0 bases, with 25 bases between them. Germline loops: CDR1 LNHDA, CDR2 SQIVND (reference sequence). The CDR3 here is CASTPAGHGPRPSYNEQFF. The CDR3 bases are TGTGCCAGTACCCCGGCAGGACACGGGCCAAGACCCTCCTACAATGAGCAGTTCTTC.

This clone was recorded a few times. The J gene is TRBJ1-5, the V gene TRBV2, with D possibly TRBD1 on 5 matching bases. The CDR3 consists of 14 residues. Trimming stripped 3 bases from V and 2 bases from J, with 8 bases between. Per germline, CDR1 SNHLY and CDR2 FYNNEI. The CDR3 here is CASSDRVGNQPQHF. CDR3 coding DNA: TGTGCCAGCAGTGACAGGGTTGGCAATCAGCCCCAGCATTTT.

V and J are TRBV2 and TRBJ1-1, with D possibly being TRBD1 (5 bases). The germline V gene encodes CDR1 SNHLY and CDR2 FYNNEI. V was clipped by 4 bases and J by 1 base, with 22 bases between them. This CDR3 has 18 amino acids. The CDR3 loop reads CASSVSRLGVMWNTEAFF. CDR3 coding DNA: TGTGCCAGCAGTGTTTCACGTCTGGGGGTAATGTGGAACACTGAAGCTTTCTTT.

The chain links TRBV10-1 to TRBJ2-5, with D perhaps TRBD2 (6 bases). CDR1 and CDR2 (germline): WNHNN, SYGVQD (reference sequence). Trimming stripped 3 bases from V and 3 bases from J, with 8 bases between. This CDR3 contains 13 residues. The DNA of the CDR3 is TGCGCCAGCAGTGATTCGGGGGAAGAGACCCAGTACTTC. Protein: CASSDSGEETQYF.

The rearrangement links TRBV5-8 to TRBJ2-7, with 8 bases matching TRBD1. Germline assignment: CDR1 SGHTS and CDR2 YDEGEE. The V segment lost 4 bases and the J segment 11 bases; nucleotides outside the gene matches: 8. CDR3 length equals 12 residues. The CDR3 DNA follows: TGTGCCAGCAGCCCCGGACAGGGCAATGAGTACGTC. Protein: CASSPGQGNEYV.

This rearrangement joins TRBV7-3 to TRBJ2-1, with 14 bases aligning to TRBD2. Germline V gene data show CDR1 as SGHTA and CDR2 as FQGTGA. This CDR3 is built from 16 residues. J was trimmed by 15 bases and V by 1 base; bases with no gene match: 11. The CDR3 loop is CASSLNPRLAGGPSFF. In nucleotides, the CDR3 is TGTGCCAGCAGCTTAAACCCCCGACTAGCGGGAGGGCCGTCGTTCTTC. Using reference TRBV7-3 and TRBJ2-1 for the parts outside the CDR3, the full variable domain is GAGVSQTPSNKVTEKGKYVELRCDPISGHTALYWYRQSLGQGPEFLIYFQGTGAADDSGLPNDRFFAVRPEGSVSTLKIQRTERGDSAVYLCASSLNPRLAGGPSFFGPGTRLTVL.

The rearrangement uses TRBV4-3 and TRBJ1-6; no clear D. The CDR3 has 12 residues. Trimming took 0 bases from V and 6 from J, leaving 0 bases between them. Germline values: CDR1 LGHNA, CDR2 YSLEER. The CDR3 sequence: CASSQDNSPLHF. The CDR3 DNA follows: TGCGCCAGCAGCCAAGATAATTCACCCCTCCACTTT.